Below are 28 T cell receptor beta chains sequenced from a single sample in a study of graft-versus-host responses after intestinal transplantation. The antigens for these receptors are not known. The table came from immunoSEQ multiplex PCR; TCRdb's copy has only in-frame clones and leaves some out. The profile covers roughly 89,000 clones, with 80% to 95% appearing a single time and 0.15% to 0.2% taken by the ten largest. The material sequenced was unstimulated CD4+ T cells sorted from spleen or lymph node cells, taken before intestinal transplant. These receptors were taken from a human donor who received an intestinal transplant.

This chain links TRBV4-2 with TRBJ1-3; no definite D call. V lost 3 bases and J 1 base, leaving 13 bases between the germline ends. CDR3 length equals 16 residues. Germline CDR1 is LGHNA and CDR2 is YNFKEQ. Here the CDR3 reads CASSQVLSRSGNTIYF. In DNA form, the CDR3 reads TGTGCCAGCAGCCAGGTACTTAGCCGATCTGGAAACACCATATATTTT.

In its sample, this clone was seen once. The chain is built from TRBV6-5 and TRBJ2-7; D remains ambiguous. The CDR3 contains 12 residues. Per germline, CDR1 MNHEY and CDR2 SVGAGI. Trimming cost V 7 bases and J 2 bases, with 9 bases left between them. DNA of the CDR3: TGTGCCAGCACTAAACCCCCCTACGAGCAGTACTTC. Protein product: CASTKPPYEQYF.

The chain has TRBV2 and TRBJ2-7; TRBD2 might be the D (6 bases). CDR3 length equals 14 residues. CDR1 SNHLY and CDR2 FYNNEI come from the germline V gene. Between the trimmed V and J ends, which lost 7 bases and 2 bases, there was a span of 15 bases. The CDR3 loop reads CASKAGTHTYEQYF. CDR3 sequence (DNA): TGTGCCAGCAAGGCGGGGACTCATACCTACGAGCAGTACTTC.

The sample holds a few counts of this clone. The V and J genes are TRBV25-1 and TRBJ1-1, with D possibly matching TRBD1 (5 bases). V was trimmed by 3 bases and J by 7 bases, leaving 9 bases between them. CDR1 and CDR2 (germline): MGHDK, SYGVNS. This CDR3 has 12 amino acids. The chain's CDR3 is CASSDRTGEAFF. CDR3 bases: TGTGCCAGCAGTGATCGTACAGGTGAAGCTTTCTTT.

In DNA, the CDR3 is TGCGCCAGCAGCGGCGACAGGGGTCCTGAAGCTTTCTTT. Translated, it gives CASSGDRGPEAFF. This chain joins TRBV5-1 and TRBJ1-1; 8 bases align to TRBD1. J gave up 6 bases and V 4 bases, and 5 bases lay outside the gene matches. Looked up from germline, CDR1 is SGHRS and CDR2 is YFSETQ. The CDR3 is 13 residues long.

The rearrangement uses TRBV27 and TRBJ2-7; no definite D call. V was trimmed by 4 bases and J by 2 bases, leaving 12 bases between them. CDR1 and CDR2 from the germline V gene are MNHEY and SMNVEV (reference sequence). The CDR3 consists of 14 residues. The CDR3 region has the DNA TGTGCCAGCAGTTCCAGTATTTCCACCTACGAGCAGTACTTC. It is translated as CASSSSISTYEQYF.

The chain carries TRBV6-6 and TRBJ2-5, with a tentative D call TRBD1 (6 bases). Germline loops: CDR1 MNHNY, CDR2 SVGAGI (reference sequence). This CDR3 is 12 amino acids long. Trimming removed 6 bases at V and 5 bases at J, with 10 bases between. DNA of the CDR3: TGTGCCAGCAGCAGGGGCAGGGAGACCCAGTACTTC. Translation gives CASSRGRETQYF.

The chain is built from TRBV28 and TRBJ1-5, with D unclear. Germline loops: CDR1 MDHEN, CDR2 SYDVKM. Trimming took off 6 bases at V and 3 bases at J, with 6 bases between the two ends. The CDR3 is made up of 12 amino acids. CDR3: CASSPYNQPQHF. CDR3 nucleotides: TGTGCCAGCAGCCCTTACAATCAGCCCCAGCATTTT.

The V call is TRBV9, the J call TRBJ2-3; D remains ambiguous. The CDR3 is 14 residues long. Germline values: CDR1 SGDLS, CDR2 YYNGEE. Trimming removed 4 bases from V and 5 bases from J, with 14 bases in between. CDR3 in amino acids: CASSTRVNRDTQYF. The DNA of the CDR3 is TGTGCCAGCAGCACCCGCGTTAACAGAGATACGCAGTATTTT.

The rearrangement uses TRBV4-3 and TRBJ2-2; 7 bases line up with TRBD1. Trimming at V came to 6 bases and at J to 5 bases, leaving 9 bases not matched to a gene. The CDR3 spans 15 residues. Germline-derived CDR1 and CDR2 are LGHNA and YSLEER. As DNA, the CDR3 is TGCGCCAGCAGTAGAGGGGGCGGTAGAACCGGGGAGCTGTTTTTT. Its protein product is CASSRGGGRTGELFF.

This chain uses TRBV9 with TRBJ2-3, with 7 bases lining up with TRBD1. This CDR3 has 15 residues. Looked up from germline, CDR1 is SGDLS and CDR2 is YYNGEE. J gave up 4 bases and V 3 bases, and 8 bases lay outside the gene matches. The CDR3 sequence: CASSGPGTDADTQYF. CDR3 coding DNA: TGTGCCAGCAGCGGCCCCGGGACAGATGCAGATACGCAGTATTTT. Complete variable domain (other parts from reference TRBV9 and TRBJ2-3): DSGVTQTPKHLITATGQRVTLRCSPRSGDLSVYWYQQSLDQGLQFLIQYYNGEERAKGNILERFSAQQFPDLHSELNLSSLELGDSALYFCASSGPGTDADTQYFGPGTRLTVL.

V and J are TRBV7-2 and TRBJ2-7; TRBD2 is a possible D gene (6 bases). V lost 3 bases to trimming and J lost 6 bases, with 15 bases between them. This CDR3 has 14 amino acids. CDR1 and CDR2 (germline): SGHTA, FQGNSA. The CDR3 protein is CASSFGRESGEQYF. The CDR3 region has the DNA TGTGCCAGCAGCTTCGGCCGGGAGTCTGGCGAGCAGTACTTC.

This rearrangement joins TRBV5-4 to TRBJ2-7; 10 bases map to TRBD2. The length of the CDR3 is 15 residues. Per germline, CDR1 SGHNT and CDR2 YYREEE (reference sequence). The V gene end was trimmed by 2 bases and the J gene end by 4 bases; junction bases not matched to a gene: 6. The DNA of the CDR3 is TGTGCCAGCAGCTTCGCGGCTAGCGGGAGATACGAGCAGTACTTC. It is translated as CASSFAASGRYEQYF.

The chain carries TRBV2 and TRBJ1-5, with D maybe TRBD1 (5 bases). V was clipped by 6 bases and J by 2 bases, with 17 bases between them. Germline V lookup: CDR1 SNHLY, CDR2 FYNNEI. This CDR3 region has 16 residues. The CDR3 loop is CASSSRRVYGNQPQHF. CDR3 bases: TGTGCCAGCAGCTCGCGCAGGGTTTACGGCAATCAGCCCCAGCATTTT. Full variable domain (missing parts from reference TRBV2 and TRBJ1-5): EPEVTQTPSHQVTQMGQEVILRCVPISNHLYFYWYRQILGQKVEFLVSFYNNEISEKSEIFDDQFSVERPDGSNFTLKIRSTKLEDSAMYFCASSSRRVYGNQPQHFGDGTRLSIL.

Comment on this clone: Additional DNA sequences in this sample encode the identical CDR3. The chain is built from TRBV7-7 and TRBJ2-7; 11 nucleotides align to TRBD2. Losses at the gene ends were 5 bases for V and 7 bases for J; bases not matched to a gene: 7. There are 14 residues in the CDR3. Germline values: CDR1 SSHAT, CDR2 FNYEAQ (reference sequence). The CDR3 region is CASSVSGRAGEQYF. The CDR3 DNA is TGTGCCAGCAGCGTTAGCGGGAGGGCCGGGGAGCAGTACTTC.

The V call is TRBV7-9, the J call TRBJ2-2; unclear D gene. V shed 5 bases and J shed 1 base, with 8 bases lying between them. Germline CDR1 and CDR2: SEHNR and FQNEAQ (reference sequence). The length of the CDR3 is 14 residues. The CDR3 sequence: CASSPHRNTGELFF. Here the CDR3 DNA reads TGTGCCAGCAGCCCCCACAGGAACACCGGGGAGCTGTTTTTT.

The J gene is TRBJ1-5, the V gene TRBV6-1; weak D call: TRBD1 (5 bases). Germline V lookup: CDR1 MNHNS, CDR2 SASEGT. This CDR3 comprises 16 residues. Trimming left V 1 base short and J 0 bases short, with 10 bases between. The CDR3 sequence: CASSEGQRYSNQPQHF. As DNA, the CDR3 is TGTGCCAGCAGTGAAGGACAGAGATATAGCAATCAGCCCCAGCATTTT.

The chain has TRBV27 and TRBJ1-2; 11 bases agree with TRBD1. Germline assignment: CDR1 MNHEY and CDR2 SMNVEV (reference sequence). CDR3 length equals 13 residues. The ends lost 4 bases at V and 8 bases at J; junction bases unmatched: 3. The CDR3 here is CASSSDRGQGYTF. Written as DNA, the CDR3 is TGTGCCAGCAGTTCGGACAGGGGGCAGGGCTACACCTTC.

The V and J genes are TRBV28 and TRBJ2-7; maybe TRBD2 (6 bases). The CDR3 runs 13 residues. V was trimmed by 7 bases and J by 2 bases, leaving 12 bases between them. The V gene's germline CDR1 is MDHEN and CDR2 SYDVKM. The DNA for the CDR3 is TGTGCCAGCAAACCGGGACTTGCCTACGAGCAGTACTTC. It is translated as CASKPGLAYEQYF.

J is TRBJ2-3 and V is TRBV28; D perhaps matches TRBD2 (6 bases). The CDR3 loop spans 14 amino acids. Deletions cut 5 bases from V and 1 base from J, with 10 bases between. Per germline, CDR1 MDHEN and CDR2 SYDVKM. The CDR3 is CASSRRVGTDTQYF. The CDR3 DNA is TGTGCCAGCAGTCGGAGGGTCGGCACAGATACGCAGTATTTT.

The chain recombines TRBV4-3 with TRBJ1-2; D is unclear. Between the trimmed V and J ends, which lost 1 base and 2 bases, there was a span of 17 bases. Germline loops: CDR1 LGHNA, CDR2 YSLEER. The CDR3 runs 17 residues. This CDR3 is CASSQGRVAGRNYGYTF. The DNA of the CDR3 is TGCGCCAGCAGCCAAGGCCGAGTGGCAGGTCGAAACTATGGCTACACCTTC.

This chain uses TRBV27 with TRBJ1-1, with 7 bases lining up with TRBD1. This CDR3 is 15 amino acids long. Unmatched junction bases numbered 6, after V lost 3 bases and J lost 2 bases. Per the germline V gene, CDR1 is MNHEY and CDR2 is SMNVEV (reference sequence). The CDR3 coding sequence is TGTGCCAGCAGTTTCGACAGGGTCTTAAACACTGAAGCTTTCTTT. Protein: CASSFDRVLNTEAFF.

This chain connects TRBV7-9 to TRBJ1-6, with 7 bases aligning to TRBD1. The germline gives CDR1 SEHNR, CDR2 FQNEAQ (reference sequence). The CDR3 spans 14 residues. Losses at the gene ends were 3 bases for V and 10 bases for J; bases not matched to a gene: 6. The CDR3 is CASSFTGVNSPLHF. DNA for the CDR3: TGTGCCAGCAGCTTTACAGGGGTCAACTCACCCCTCCACTTT.

The chain employs TRBV6-5 and TRBJ1-2, with D tentatively TRBD1 (5 bases). The CDR3 length is 14 residues. Germline V CDR1 and CDR2: MNHEY, SVGAGI. V was pared by 4 bases and J by 9 bases, with 18 bases between. In DNA, the CDR3 is TGTGCCAGCAGTTCCGGGGGGGATCCCATGAGCTACACCTTC. Translated, it gives CASSSGGDPMSYTF.

This chain links TRBV19 with TRBJ1-2, with D perhaps matching TRBD1 (5 bases). The CDR3 runs 15 residues. Trimming took off 7 bases at V and 5 bases at J, with 20 bases between the two ends. Germline V CDR1 and CDR2: LNHDA, SQIVND (reference sequence). The CDR3 sequence is CASNREGAGVYGYTF. CDR3 in DNA: TGTGCCAGTAATCGGGAGGGTGCGGGGGTTTATGGCTACACCTTC.

The chain recombines TRBV2 with TRBJ2-7; 9 positions agree with TRBD1. J gave up 2 bases and V 6 bases, and 8 bases lay outside the gene matches. CDR1 is SNHLY, CDR2 FYNNEI, per germline. This CDR3 region has 15 residues. CDR3 region: CASRAGTGYPYEQYF. DNA of the CDR3: TGTGCCAGCAGGGCCGGGACAGGGTACCCCTACGAGCAGTACTTC. Full variable domain (rest looked up from reference TRBV2 and TRBJ2-7): EPEVTQTPSHQVTQMGQEVILRCVPISNHLYFYWYRQILGQKVEFLVSFYNNEISEKSEIFDDQFSVERPDGSNFTLKIRSTKLEDSAMYFCASRAGTGYPYEQYFGPGTRLTVT.

The sample holds one count of this clone. The chain has TRBV27 and TRBJ1-2, with D possibly being TRBD1 (5 bases). Trimming stripped 1 base from V and 0 bases from J, with 15 bases between. Per germline, CDR1 MNHEY and CDR2 SMNVEV (reference sequence). CDR3 length: 17 amino acids. The CDR3 loop reads CASSLFAGSLTNYGYTF. In nucleotides, the CDR3 is TGTGCCAGCAGTTTATTCGCAGGGTCCCTTACTAACTATGGCTACACCTTC.

The CDR3 loop is CASSRRIAERTDTQYF. The CDR3, as DNA: TGTGCCAGCAGCCGGAGGATAGCGGAGCGGACAGATACGCAGTATTTT. The J gene is TRBJ2-3, the V gene TRBV9; D is perhaps TRBD2 (6 bases). The CDR3 extends over 16 amino acids. Germline V lookup: CDR1 SGDLS, CDR2 YYNGEE. Trimming took off 4 bases at V and 3 bases at J, with 18 bases between the two ends.